These T cell receptor beta chains were read from a single sample in a study of CD8+CD57+ T cells in acquired aplastic anemia. TCRdb reprocessed the reads with MiXCR, giving one entry per CDR3 protein. The sample lists 120,000 or so distinct CDR3 sequences, almost 40% occurring once. The specimen sequenced was sorted CD4+, CD8+, or CD8+CD57+ T cells (not recorded which) from PBMCs. Every receptor here comes from a human donor with aplastic anemia. Each CDR3 is given with its conserved first and last residue. The D gene is left open where the match is weak. Some rows mark clone size as missing; the rest say once, few, many or name a class of expanded clone.

J gene,CDR3 length,V gene,D gene,clone size,CDR3 DNA,CDR3 protein
TRBJ2-3,15,TRBV11-1,NA,many,TGTGCCAGCAGCTTAGACAGGGCGGACACAGATACGCAGTATTTT,CASSLDRADTDTQYF
TRBJ1-5,14,TRBV19,NA,few,TGTGCCAGCAGCCCCCCCGCCAGGGGTCAGCCCCAGCATTTT,CASSPPARGQPQHF
TRBJ1-2,15,TRBV12-3/TRBV12-4,NA,many,TGTGCCAGCAGTCCGACAGGCAGGGGATACTATGGCTACACCTTC,CASSPTGRGYYGYTF
TRBJ1-1,13,TRBV19,NA,many,TGTGCCAGTAGTATAGAGGTGAACACTGAAGCTTTCTTT,CASSIEVNTEAFF
TRBJ1-4,14,TRBV7-9,NA,many,TGTGCCAGCAGCAACAGGGCCCCTCCAGAAAAACTGTTTTTT,CASSNRAPPEKLFF
TRBJ1-2,12,TRBV2,NA,many,TGTGCCAGCAGTGAAGCGCCTAGGGGCTACACCTTC,CASSEAPRGYTF
TRBJ1-1,14,TRBV4-2,NA,many,TGTGCCAGCAGCCAAGATCGTGTGAACACTGAAGCTTTCTTT,CASSQDRVNTEAFF
TRBJ2-2,16,TRBV10-1,NA,many,TGCGCCAGCAGTGAGTCGGAAGCGCCCAACACCGGGGAGCTGTTTTTT,CASSESEAPNTGELFF
TRBJ2-7,15,TRBV27,TRBD1,NA,TGTGCCAGCAGTTTGATAGGACAGGGAGCCTACGAGCAGTACTTC,CASSLIGQGAYEQYF
TRBJ1-5,13,TRBV20-1,TRBD1,NA,TGCAGCGTCAGGGGGCCTCCTGATCAGCCCCAGCATTTT,CSVRGPPDQPQHF
TRBJ1-2,16,TRBV7-6,TRBD1,NA,TGTGCCAGCAGCGTAGCTAACAGGGGTGACAACTATGGCTACACCTTC,CASSVANRGDNYGYTF
TRBJ1-4,14,TRBV6-1,NA,NA,TGTGCCAGCAAAATGGGGACCCTTAATGAAAAACTGTTTTTT,CASKMGTLNEKLFF
TRBJ1-5,13,TRBV19,NA,NA,TGTGCCAGTAGTATAGAATGGAAGCAGCCCCAGCATTTT,CASSIEWKQPQHF
TRBJ2-3,14,TRBV2,NA,NA,TGTGCCAGCAAGGGGGGGGCGCGGACAGATACGCAGTATTTT,CASKGGARTDTQYF
TRBJ1-2,12,TRBV2,NA,NA,TGTGCCAGCAGTGATGGCCCCTATGGCTACACCTTC,CASSDGPYGYTF
TRBJ2-2,15,TRBV12-5,NA,few,TGTGCTAGTGGTTTAGAGGGAGGTGGCACCGGGGAGCTGTTTTTT,CASGLEGGGTGELFF
TRBJ2-7,13,TRBV2,NA,few,TGTGCCAGCAGGGCCACTAGCACGAGGGAGCAGTACTTC,CASRATSTREQYF
TRBJ2-1,14,TRBV2,NA,many,TGTGCCAGCAGTGTTTTGGCCCTTAGTAATGAGCAGTTCTTC,CASSVLALSNEQFF
TRBJ1-5,13,TRBV7-6,NA,few,TGTGCCAGCAGCTTGGGGGGAGGTCAGCCCCAGCATTTT,CASSLGGGQPQHF
TRBJ1-1,14,TRBV3-1,NA,many,TGTGCCAGCAGCCTTAGGGACACGAACACTGAAGCTTTCTTT,CASSLRDTNTEAFF
TRBJ2-1,16,TRBV10-3,TRBD2,NA,TGTGCCATCAGGGGGACTAGCGGGGGGTCCTACAATGAGCAGTTCTTC,CAIRGTSGGSYNEQFF
TRBJ2-1,15,TRBV11-1,TRBD2,many,TGTGCCAGCAGCTTCATAGCGGGGTCTGGGAATGAGCAGTTCTTC,CASSFIAGSGNEQFF